This paragraph covers one T cell receptor (beta chain) sequence. This receptor's antigen is unknown. Base qualities are missing; no much larger clone stands one base away. The time point label for this specimen denotes: baseline before first vaccination. Vaccinee samples were obtained from the UK trials COV001 and COV002, which included a single-blind randomized controlled phase 2/3 trial of AZD1222 (ChAdOx1 nCoV-19) in healthy adults. For TCRbeta chain sequencing, PBMC samples from trial participants were taken at day 0 and at day 28 after the second dose. These data are taken from a study of T cell responses to AZD1222 COVID-19 vaccine (dated by TCRdb to the early 2020s). Broadly, across the study: Because spike-specific TCR depth and breadth did not differ between the two schedules, AZD1222 recipients who got a second dose at roughly 4 weeks were pooled with those who got a second dose at roughly 12 weeks. TCR sequencing was performed for about 250 trial participants, of whom about 200 were given two doses of AZD1222 and around 26 were given two doses of MenACWY control vaccine. Trial participants were enrolled by age into 18-55, 56-69 and 70-plus year subgroups, with 148, 28 and 57 TCR-sequenced participants respectively.

At the junction V is shortened by 4 bases and J by 6 bases, with 19 bases in between. Looking up the germline V gene (reference sequence) yields CDR1 LNHNV and CDR2 YYDKDF. Reading from cysteine to phenylalanine, the CDR3 counts 16 amino acids. Left in the record is the CDR3 DNA by itself, 48 bases read in frame from the first base. The CDR3 regions of human TCRbeta chains were analyzed by immunosequencing. Concerning the study's data processing: TCRs in the repertoires were compared against a reference library of SARS-CoV-2-specific TCRs that had been generated with the MIRA antigen-specificity platform. Breadth was defined as the fraction of unique TCRs that were SARS-CoV-2-associated. Depth was defined as the fraction of total T cells that were SARS-CoV-2-associated. Using the MIRA data, every spike-specific TCR was mapped to the spike region that the TCR reacted to and assigned to either a CD4 or a CD8 class. Log10-transformed breadth and depth values were compared by one-way ANOVA with Sidak's multiple comparisons tests. Not all clones reach the TCRdb copy of this immuneACCESS table, which keeps in-frame sequences only. Checked studies attribute under half of the gap to unresolved V genes and leave the rest unexplained. The V and J calls and clone size were taken over from that table, and D and trimming were inferred from the DNA. This sample has about 110,000 clones in its table, and approximately 91% of those were observed once. Together, the top ten hold less than 9.5% of the sample.

Summary of the overall study and its limitations: After two AZD1222 doses, spike-specific TCR breadth and depth were significantly higher than at day 0 and than in MenACWY recipients. The 56-69-year group was small, and its depth increase did not reach significance, likely because of low power. Most participants were white British and females outnumbered males, and the authors suggested that clonal diversity may have been underestimated. Epitopes outside the regions mutated in the B.1.351 and B.1.1.7 variants were reportedly recognized by nearly half of the unique spike-specific TCRs. Conclusions about previously exposed vaccinees are limited because only a handful of AZD1222 recipients were SARS-CoV-2 seropositive at baseline. Because no samples from the day 14 peak response were available, repertoires could be characterized only after the peak T cell response. The vaccine-associated CD4 TCRs covered the entire spike protein, and the dominant responses fell in regions 160-218 and 743-854.

This specimen was peripheral blood, taken on day 0 of AZD1222 vaccination. The chain employs TRBV15 and TRBJ2-1; perhaps TRBD2 is the D gene, with 5 bases matching. The origin of this receptor is an adult in good health. The CDR3 has the sequence CATSTPFLAGRNEQFF. The nucleotides read TGTGCCACCAGCACCCCCTTCCTAGCTGGGCGCAATGAGCAGTTCTTC. The variable domain in full, with residues beyond the CDR3 obtained from the reference TRBV15 and TRBJ2-1 genes, is DAMVIQNPRYQVTQFGKPVTLSCSQTLNHNVMYWYQQKSSQAPKLLFHYYDKDFNNEADTPDNFQSRRPNTSFCFLDIRSPGLGDTAMYLCATSTPFLAGRNEQFFGPGTRLTVL.